This T cell receptor beta chain was captured in a study of beta chain features in type 1 diabetes. The study reverse transcribed the entire isolated RNA, so it sequenced expressed TCRB transcripts. Data came from immunoSEQ multiplex PCR; TCRdb stores just in-frame clones and leaves some out. This sample has fewer than 150,000 clones, with 6.9% found just once. The CDR3 has 14 residues. The germline CDR1 and CDR2 sequences are MDHEN and SYDVKM. V was clipped by 0 bases and J by 2 bases, with 7 bases between them. The V and J genes are TRBV28 and TRBJ2-5; D gene uncertain. The TCR comes from a woman younger than 45 in good health. The specimen sequenced was central memory CD4+ T cells from blood. CDR3 amino acids: CASSLWSVQETQYF. The CDR3 coding sequence is TGTGCCAGCAGTTTATGGAGCGTTCAAGAGACCCAGTACTTC.